This T cell receptor (beta chain) was documented in a study of shared clonotypes between healthy human individuals. The CDR3 consists of 20 residues. The trim removed 2 bases at V and 1 base at J, leaving 17 bases unmatched. Germline V CDR1 and CDR2: MDHEN, SYDVKM. The table came from immunoSEQ multiplex PCR; TCRdb's copy has only in-frame clones and leaves some out. The table shows about 1,500,000 clones, with roughly 96% occurring only once. The sequence came from a man aged 25-40 years in good health. V usage is TRBV28 and J usage is TRBJ2-4, with TRBD2 matching 7 bases. Sequencing was carried out using naive CD4+ T cells sorted from blood. Subset reported: CD45RA+ positively selected. The CDR3 protein is CASSLGDQWRRRGAKNIQYF. For the CDR3, the DNA is TGTGCCAGCAGTTTAGGAGATCAGTGGCGCAGGCGGGGGGCCAAAAACATTCAGTACTTC.